This section outlines one T cell receptor beta chain sequence together with its context. Its antigen remains unknown. The CDR3 covers 16 residues. The V gene's germline CDR1 is SGHRS and CDR2 YFSETQ. TCR beta cDNA was made by 5'RACE template switching with UMIs. With the 5' RACE reads reprocessed, TCRdb shows one record per CDR3 protein and no DNA. The table for this sample gives 150,000 to 180,000 distinct CDR3 sequences. This sample is drawn from a study of T cells expressing NK-cell markers. Turning to the study itself: All TCR beta repertoires analysed originated from sorted CD3+CD56+NKG2C+, CD3+CD56+NKG2C- and CD3+CD56-NKG2C+ T cells. Most of the eight sequenced donors tested HCMV-seropositive; one tested seronegative.

Whole-study findings and limits: The study found these clonotypes also leading the CD3+CD56-NKG2C+ fraction in several donors.

The sequence was obtained from a woman in her fifties or sixties in good health. Sequenced: blood T cells: a sorted CD56 or NKG2C T cell subset, CD4+ or CD8+ T cells, or bulk PBMC T cells (not recorded which). The rearrangement uses TRBV5-1 and TRBJ1-2. CDR3 loop: CASSPFRTQPNYGYTF.